These 14 T cell receptor beta chains originate from one sample sequenced in a study of T-cell memory formation after mild COVID-19. TCRdb processed the 5' RACE reads anew with MiXCR; each CDR3 protein has one entry. The sample lists approximately 400,000 distinct CDR3 sequences, more than 15% occurring once. Material for sequencing was PBMCs or a T cell subset sorted from them (not recorded which). The receptors stem from a man aged 18 to 29 who had mild COVID-19 (a few samples of this study predate the infection). Cell type and time point are not known.

The chain joins TRBV24-1 to TRBJ1-5; 9 nucleotides match TRBD1. From germline, CDR1 is KGHDR and CDR2 SFDVKD. Trimming took 5 bases from V and 9 from J; bases not matched to a gene: 7. The CDR3 has 14 residues. CDR3 nucleotides: TGTGCCACCAGTGGCCCCAGGGGACAGGGGCCCCAGCATTTT. Residues: CATSGPRGQGPQHF.

J is TRBJ2-3 and V is TRBV12-3 or TRBV12-4, with 8 bases identical to TRBD2. V was clipped by 4 bases and J by 5 bases; unmatched bases: 8. CDR3 length: 15 residues. DNA for the CDR3: TGTGCCAGCAGTTGGGGGCCGGGGGGGCAAGATACGCAGTATTTT. Amino acids: CASSWGPGGQDTQYF.

This clonotype was observed a handful of times. The rearrangement joins TRBV7-3 to TRBJ2-3; 11 nucleotides line up with TRBD2. Germline CDR1 SGHTA, CDR2 FQGTGA. The CDR3 consists of 15 residues. Germline trimming cut 5 bases from V and 6 bases from J; bases unmatched to any gene: 7. The DNA for the CDR3 is TGTGCCAGCAGCACCCTAGCGGGGGGCAGGGATACGCAGTATTTT. Translating it yields CASSTLAGGRDTQYF.

This clonotype has just a few counts. This sequence joins TRBV7-2 and TRBJ2-3; D might be TRBD2 (6 bases). Trimming removed 5 bases at V and 7 bases at J, with 13 bases between. This CDR3 region has 13 residues. Germline-derived CDR1 and CDR2 are SGHTA and FQGNSA. The CDR3 sequence: CASSGGDKYTQYF. In DNA, the CDR3 is TGTGCCAGCAGCGGCGGGGATAAATATACGCAGTATTTT.

The chain links TRBV11-2 to TRBJ2-1; 9 bases match TRBD2. This CDR3 spans 15 amino acids. CDR1 is SGHAT, CDR2 FQNNGV, per germline. V lost 5 bases, J lost 7 bases, and 9 bases stayed unmatched. CDR3 DNA sequence: TGTGCCAGCAGCCCTCTGGCTAGCGGGGAGAATGAGCAGTTCTTC. This codes for CASSPLASGENEQFF.

V gene TRBV27 combines with J gene TRBJ1-6; D perhaps matches TRBD1 (6 bases). This CDR3 region has 15 residues. Trimming took off 6 bases at V and 10 bases at J, with 19 bases between the two ends. The germline CDR1 and CDR2 sequences are MNHEY and SMNVEV (reference sequence). The CDR3: CASRHRGGWGSPLHF. The CDR3 DNA reads as TGTGCCAGCAGACATAGGGGGGGCTGGGGATCACCCCTCCACTTT.

This clonotype was recorded a few times. The V gene is TRBV4-1, the J gene TRBJ1-5; D is uncertain. The CDR3 runs to 15 residues. Germline V lookup: CDR1 MGHRA, CDR2 YSYEKL. Deletions cut 1 base from V and 3 bases from J, with 10 bases between. CDR3 nucleotides: TGCGCCAGCAGCCAAGCGAGGCGGTACAATCAGCCCCAGCATTTT. As protein: CASSQARRYNQPQHF.

This clonotype came up a few times. This chain joins TRBV10-3 and TRBJ2-2; D is undetermined. The germline V gene encodes CDR1 ENHRY and CDR2 SYGVKD. CDR3 length: 15 amino acids. V lost 2 bases to trimming and J lost 6 bases, with 13 bases between them. CDR3 in DNA: TGTGCCATCAGTGAGGGGTTTGTGCGGTCCGGGGAGCTGTTTTTT. Its protein product is CAISEGFVRSGELFF.

This chain links TRBV7-2 with TRBJ2-7, with 11 nucleotides matching TRBD1. Per the germline V gene, CDR1 is SGHTA and CDR2 is FQGNSA. CDR3 length equals 15 residues. V lost 5 bases to trimming and J lost 6 bases; unmatched junction nucleotides: 9. In DNA form, the CDR3 reads TGTGCCAGCAGCCCGGACAGGGGGCGCGCCCTCGAGCAGTACTTC. Residues: CASSPDRGRALEQYF.

This clonotype showed up just a few times. Possible read error: a much larger clone is one base away. The chain has TRBV25-1 and TRBJ1-6, with D perhaps TRBD1 (5 bases). The CDR3 is 17 residues long. The V and J ends lost 1 base and 6 bases respectively, with 16 bases between them. The germline gives CDR1 MGHDK, CDR2 SYGVNS. The CDR3 loop reads CASSELTGGRINSPLHF. The DNA for the CDR3 is TGTGCCAGCAGTGAATTGACCGGGGGACGGATTAATTCACCCCTCCACTTT.

The genes are TRBV5-4 and TRBJ2-3; 8 bases match TRBD1. With 4 bases clipped from V and 5 bases from J, the junction kept 12 bases outside the gene matches. Germline V lookup: CDR1 SGHNT, CDR2 YYREEE (reference sequence). CDR3 length: 16 residues. CDR3 in amino acids: CASSPGQGPQIDTQYF. The DNA for the CDR3 is TGTGCCAGCAGCCCTGGACAGGGACCCCAGATAGATACGCAGTATTTT.

This clonotype was detected only a few times. The chain links TRBV4-2 to TRBJ1-2, with D unclear. CDR3 length: 15 residues. Deletions cut 0 bases from V and 3 bases from J, with 11 bases between. The germline V gene has CDR1 LGHNA and CDR2 YNFKEQ. The DNA for the CDR3 is TGTGCCAGCAGCCAAGATTTTTCCAGCTACTATGGCTACACCTTC. Its translation: CASSQDFSSYYGYTF.

V usage is TRBV25-1 and J usage is TRBJ2-3, with 8 positions matching TRBD2. V was clipped by 3 bases and J by 4 bases; unmatched bases: 3. CDR1 and CDR2 (germline): MGHDK, SYGVNS. The CDR3 totals 14 residues. For the CDR3, the DNA is TGTGCCAGCAGTGATCTTAGCGGGGCAGATACGCAGTATTTT. As protein: CASSDLSGADTQYF. Filled out from reference TRBV25-1 and TRBJ2-3, the complete variable domain reads EADIYQTPRYLVIGTGKKITLECSQTMGHDKMYWYQQDPGMELHLIHYSYGVNSTEKGDLSSESTVSRIRTEHFPLTLESARPSHTSQYLCASSDLSGADTQYFGPGTRLTVL.

The rearrangement links TRBV14 to TRBJ1-2; no firm D call. Trimming pared 0 bases from V and 1 base from J, leaving 6 bases between. Germline V gives CDR1 SGHDN, CDR2 FVKESK. This CDR3 spans 14 amino acids. CDR3 bases: TGTGCCAGCAGCCAAGAGGCACATAACTATGGCTACACCTTC. It codes for CASSQEAHNYGYTF.